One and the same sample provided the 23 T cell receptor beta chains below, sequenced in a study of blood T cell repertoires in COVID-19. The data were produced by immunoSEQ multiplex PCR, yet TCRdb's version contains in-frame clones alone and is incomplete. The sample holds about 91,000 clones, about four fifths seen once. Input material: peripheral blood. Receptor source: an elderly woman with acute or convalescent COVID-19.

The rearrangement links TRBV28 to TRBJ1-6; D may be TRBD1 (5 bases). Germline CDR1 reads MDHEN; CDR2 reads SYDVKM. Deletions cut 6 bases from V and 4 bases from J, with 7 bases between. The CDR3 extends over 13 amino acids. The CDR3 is CASRTAYNSPLHF. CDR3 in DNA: TGTGCCAGCAGGACAGCATATAATTCACCCCTCCACTTT. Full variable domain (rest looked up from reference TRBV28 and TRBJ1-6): DVKVTQSSRYLVKRTGEKVFLECVQDMDHENMFWYRQDPGLGLRLIYFSYDVKMKEKGDIPEGYSVSREKKERFSLILESASTNQTSMYLCASRTAYNSPLHFGNGTRLTVT.

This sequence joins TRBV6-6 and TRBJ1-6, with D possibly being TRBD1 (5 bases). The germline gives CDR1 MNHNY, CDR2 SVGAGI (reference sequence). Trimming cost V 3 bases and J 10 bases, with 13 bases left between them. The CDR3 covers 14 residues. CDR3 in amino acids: CASSYSSRDSPLHF. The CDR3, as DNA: TGTGCCAGCAGTTATTCCTCGCGGGACTCACCCCTCCACTTT.

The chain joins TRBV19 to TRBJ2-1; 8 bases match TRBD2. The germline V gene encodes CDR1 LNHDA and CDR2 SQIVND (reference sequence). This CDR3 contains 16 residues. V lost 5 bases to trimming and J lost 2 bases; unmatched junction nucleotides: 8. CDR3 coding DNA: TGTGCCAGTAGTCTGGGGAGCGGGAGAACCTACAATGAGCAGTTCTTC. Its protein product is CASSLGSGRTYNEQFF. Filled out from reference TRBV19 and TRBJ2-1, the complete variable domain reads DGGITQSPKYLFRKEGQNVTLSCEQNLNHDAMYWYRQDPGQGLRLIYYSQIVNDFQKGDIAEGYSVSREKKESFPLTVTSAQKNPTAFYLCASSLGSGRTYNEQFFGPGTRLTVL.

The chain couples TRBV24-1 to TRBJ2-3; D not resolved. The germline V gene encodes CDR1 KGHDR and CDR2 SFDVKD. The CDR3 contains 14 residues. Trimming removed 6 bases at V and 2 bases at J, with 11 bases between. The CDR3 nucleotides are TGTGCCACCAGTAGAGACGCGGTCACAGATACGCAGTATTTT. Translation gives CATSRDAVTDTQYF.

The DNA of the CDR3 is TGTGCCAGCAGTTACTCCAGGGCTAAAGGCTACGAGCAGTACTTC. Encoded protein: CASSYSRAKGYEQYF. The chain uses TRBV6-5 and TRBJ2-7; D is possibly TRBD1 (5 bases). The germline V gene has CDR1 MNHEY and CDR2 SVGAGI. V lost 0 bases and J lost 3, with 12 bases in between. The CDR3 extends over 15 amino acids.

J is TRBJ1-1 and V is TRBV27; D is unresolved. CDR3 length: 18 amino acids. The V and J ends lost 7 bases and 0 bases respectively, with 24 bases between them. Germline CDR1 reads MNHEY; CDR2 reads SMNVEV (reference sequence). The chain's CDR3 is CASTSPNPGPLMNTEAFF. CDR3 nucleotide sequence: TGTGCCAGCACTTCCCCAAATCCAGGTCCCCTAATGAACACTGAAGCTTTCTTT.

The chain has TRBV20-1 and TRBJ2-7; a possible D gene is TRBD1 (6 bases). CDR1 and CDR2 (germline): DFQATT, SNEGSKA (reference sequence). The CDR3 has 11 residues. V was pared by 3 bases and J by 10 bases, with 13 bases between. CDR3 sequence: CSASRDIEQYF. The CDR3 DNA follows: TGCAGTGCTAGTCGGGACATCGAACAGTACTTC.

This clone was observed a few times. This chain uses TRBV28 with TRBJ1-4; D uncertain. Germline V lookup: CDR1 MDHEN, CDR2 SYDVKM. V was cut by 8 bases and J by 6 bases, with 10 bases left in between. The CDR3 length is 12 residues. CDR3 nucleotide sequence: TGTGCCAGCGGGAGTCTCGATGAAAAACTGTTTTTT. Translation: CASGSLDEKLFF.

The CDR3 loop reads CSVSGLAGVESQYF. As DNA, the CDR3 is TGCAGCGTTTCGGGACTAGCGGGAGTTGAATCACAGTACTTC. This chain uses TRBV29-1 with TRBJ2-5, with 14 positions matching TRBD2. This CDR3 comprises 14 residues. Trimming at V came to 5 bases and at J to 11 bases, leaving 10 bases not matched to a gene. Germline V gene data show CDR1 as SQVTM and CDR2 as ANQGSEA.

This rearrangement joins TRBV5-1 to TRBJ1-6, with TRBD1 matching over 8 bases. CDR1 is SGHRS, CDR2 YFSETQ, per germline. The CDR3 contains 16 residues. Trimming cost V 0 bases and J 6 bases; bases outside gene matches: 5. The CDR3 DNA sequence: TGCGCCAGCAGCTTGGCGGGGACAGGCCTTAATTCACCCCTCCACTTT. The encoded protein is CASSLAGTGLNSPLHF.

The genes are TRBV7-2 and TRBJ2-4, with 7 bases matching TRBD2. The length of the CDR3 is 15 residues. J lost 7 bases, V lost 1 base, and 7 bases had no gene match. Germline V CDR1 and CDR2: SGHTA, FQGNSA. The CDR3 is CASSLVTVGGNIQYF. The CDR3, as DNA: TGTGCCAGCAGCTTAGTGACAGTCGGGGGGAACATTCAGTACTTC. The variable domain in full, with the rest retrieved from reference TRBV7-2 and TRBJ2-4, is GAGVSQSPSNKVTEKGKDVELRCDPISGHTALYWYRQSLGQGLEFLIYFQGNSAPDKSGLPSDRFSAERTGGSVSTLTIQRTQQEDSAVYLCASSLVTVGGNIQYFGAGTRLSVL.

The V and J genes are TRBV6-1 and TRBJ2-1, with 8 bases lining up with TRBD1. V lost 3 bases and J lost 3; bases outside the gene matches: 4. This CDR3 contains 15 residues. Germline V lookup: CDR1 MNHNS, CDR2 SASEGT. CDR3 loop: CASSERQGNYNEQFF. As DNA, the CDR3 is TGTGCCAGCAGTGAGAGACAGGGGAACTACAATGAGCAGTTCTTC.

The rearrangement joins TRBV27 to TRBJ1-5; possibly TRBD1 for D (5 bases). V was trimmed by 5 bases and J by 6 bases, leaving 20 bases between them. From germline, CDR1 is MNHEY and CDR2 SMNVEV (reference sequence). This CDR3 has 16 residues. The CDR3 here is CASSPDGGYRSQPQHF. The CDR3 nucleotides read TGTGCCAGCAGTCCCGACGGGGGGTATCGATCTCAGCCCCAGCATTTT.

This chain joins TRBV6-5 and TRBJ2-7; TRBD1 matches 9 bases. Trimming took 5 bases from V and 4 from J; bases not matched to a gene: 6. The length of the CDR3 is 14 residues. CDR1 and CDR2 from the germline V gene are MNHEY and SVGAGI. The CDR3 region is CASSRTGTGYEQYF. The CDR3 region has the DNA TGTGCCAGCAGTAGAACCGGGACAGGGTACGAGCAGTACTTC.

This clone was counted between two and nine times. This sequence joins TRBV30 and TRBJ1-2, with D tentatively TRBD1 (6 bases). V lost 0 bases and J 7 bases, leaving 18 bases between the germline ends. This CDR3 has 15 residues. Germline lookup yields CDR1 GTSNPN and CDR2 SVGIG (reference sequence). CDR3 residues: CAWSVSQGSSSGYTF. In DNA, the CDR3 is TGTGCCTGGAGTGTCAGTCAGGGGAGCTCGAGTGGCTACACCTTC.

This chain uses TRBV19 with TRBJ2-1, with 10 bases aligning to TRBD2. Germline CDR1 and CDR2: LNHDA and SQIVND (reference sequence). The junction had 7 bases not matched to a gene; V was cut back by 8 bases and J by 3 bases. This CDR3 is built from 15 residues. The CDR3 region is CASHDVAGGYNEQFF. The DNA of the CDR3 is TGTGCCAGTCATGACGTAGCGGGAGGCTACAATGAGCAGTTCTTC. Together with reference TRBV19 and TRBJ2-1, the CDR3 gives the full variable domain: DGGITQSPKYLFRKEGQNVTLSCEQNLNHDAMYWYRQDPGQGLRLIYYSQIVNDFQKGDIAEGYSVSREKKESFPLTVTSAQKNPTAFYLCASHDVAGGYNEQFFGPGTRLTVL.

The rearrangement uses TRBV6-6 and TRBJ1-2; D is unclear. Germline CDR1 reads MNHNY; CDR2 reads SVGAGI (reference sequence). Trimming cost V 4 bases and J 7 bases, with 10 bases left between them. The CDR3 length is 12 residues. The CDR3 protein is CASSSSVPGYTF. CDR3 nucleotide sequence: TGTGCCAGCAGTTCATCAGTCCCTGGCTACACCTTC.

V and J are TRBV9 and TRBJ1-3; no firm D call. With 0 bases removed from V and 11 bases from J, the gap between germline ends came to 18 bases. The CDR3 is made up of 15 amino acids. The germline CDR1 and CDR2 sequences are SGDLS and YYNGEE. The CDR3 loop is CASSVERPLGEAIYF. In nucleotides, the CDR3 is TGTGCCAGCAGCGTAGAACGGCCTCTTGGTGAGGCCATATATTTT.

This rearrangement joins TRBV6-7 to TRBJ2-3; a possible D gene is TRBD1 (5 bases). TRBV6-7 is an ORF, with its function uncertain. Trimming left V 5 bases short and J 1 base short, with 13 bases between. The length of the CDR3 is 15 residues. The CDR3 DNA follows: TGTGCCAGCAGTCCCCTGGGGCATGGCACAGATACGCAGTATTTT. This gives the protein CASSPLGHGTDTQYF.

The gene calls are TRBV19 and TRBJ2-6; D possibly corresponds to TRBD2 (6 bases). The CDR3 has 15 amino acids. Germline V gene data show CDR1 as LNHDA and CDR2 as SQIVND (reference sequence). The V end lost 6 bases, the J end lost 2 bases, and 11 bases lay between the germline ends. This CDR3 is CASSTGLPGANVLTF. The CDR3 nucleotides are TGTGCCAGTAGCACGGGACTTCCTGGGGCCAACGTCCTGACTTTC.

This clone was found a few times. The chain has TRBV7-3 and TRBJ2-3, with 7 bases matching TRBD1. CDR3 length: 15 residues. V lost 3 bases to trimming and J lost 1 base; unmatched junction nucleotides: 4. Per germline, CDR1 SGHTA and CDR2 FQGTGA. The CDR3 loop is CASSFWGQRTDTQYF. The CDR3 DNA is TGTGCCAGCAGCTTTTGGGGACAGCGCACAGATACGCAGTATTTT.

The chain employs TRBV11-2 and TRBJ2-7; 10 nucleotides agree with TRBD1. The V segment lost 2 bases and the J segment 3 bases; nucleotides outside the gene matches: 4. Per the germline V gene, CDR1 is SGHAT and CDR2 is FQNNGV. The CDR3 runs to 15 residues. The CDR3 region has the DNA TGTGCCAGCAGCTTATTAGGGGACAGGGGCTACGAGCAGTACTTC. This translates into CASSLLGDRGYEQYF.

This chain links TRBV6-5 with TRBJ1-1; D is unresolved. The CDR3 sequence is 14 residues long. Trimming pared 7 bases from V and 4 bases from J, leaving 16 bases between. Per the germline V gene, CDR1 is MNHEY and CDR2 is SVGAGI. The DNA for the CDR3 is TGTGCCAGCACTCCTCGAGGGTGGGGCACTGAAGCTTTCTTT. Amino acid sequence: CASTPRGWGTEAFF.